This passage covers 18 T cell receptor beta chains from one sample sequenced in a study of T-cell reconstitution after alpha-beta-depleted transplantation in children (dated by TCRdb to between 2015 and 2016). Libraries were prepared through PCR. TCRdb shows the sequencer as Illumina HiSeq 2500. TCR library preparation used molecular barcoding, with unique molecular identifiers applied to normalize quantification of the TCRbeta repertoire. TCRdb applied fastp at Q25 and MiXCR to the public reads, then kept only in-frame beta chains. Each CDR3 protein gets just one entry, which takes the most common genes and DNA from the rows behind it. The sample table contains about 540,000 distinct CDR3 sequences; only one count was recorded for 15% to 20% of them. The top ten constitute 3% to 3.5% of the sample. The sequencing here drew on PBMCs from the stem cell graft donor, taken from the stem cell graft. The receptors shown here come from a human donor who donated a stem cell graft to a child with acute lymphoblastic leukemia.

This clonotype was counted only a few times. This chain links TRBV5-5 with TRBJ1-3, with D perhaps TRBD1 (5 bases). The length of the CDR3 is 15 residues. Trimming took 4 bases from V and 0 from J, leaving 11 bases between them. Germline-derived CDR1 and CDR2 are SGHKS and YYEKEE (reference sequence). This chain's CDR3 is CASSQGTLSGNTIYF. The CDR3 DNA follows: TGTGCCAGCAGCCAGGGAACCCTCTCTGGAAACACCATATATTTT.

The rearrangement links TRBV29-1 to TRBJ1-2; TRBD1 might be the D (5 bases). Per germline, CDR1 SQVTM and CDR2 ANQGSEA. V dropped 2 bases and J dropped 6 bases, with 16 bases sitting between them. This CDR3 comprises 14 residues. CDR3 bases: TGCAGCGTTGAACGTTTTGGGGCAGGGAATGGCTACACCTTC. Protein sequence: CSVERFGAGNGYTF.

V usage is TRBV5-1 and J usage is TRBJ2-5; D is ambiguous. Germline-derived CDR1 and CDR2 are SGHRS and YFSETQ. This CDR3 has 14 residues. Trimming removed 0 bases from V and 2 bases from J, with 8 bases in between. CDR3 loop: CASSLEVRQETQYF. The CDR3, as DNA: TGCGCCAGCAGCTTGGAGGTCAGACAAGAGACCCAGTACTTC.

The chain combines TRBV12-3 or TRBV12-4 with TRBJ1-4; 8 bases agree with TRBD1. Trimming at V came to 3 bases and at J to 0 bases, leaving 3 bases not matched to a gene. This CDR3 has 16 residues. CDR3 sequence: CASSFGQGTTNEKLFF. Here the CDR3 DNA reads TGTGCCAGCAGTTTCGGACAGGGAACAACTAATGAAAAACTGTTTTTT.

J is TRBJ2-2 and V is TRBV29-1; D might be TRBD2 (6 bases). CDR1 SQVTM and CDR2 ANQGSEA come from the germline V gene. The CDR3 has 13 residues. V lost 6 bases and J lost 6, with 14 bases in between. In nucleotides, the CDR3 is TGCAGCGTCGGACGACTAGGTTCCGGGGAGCTGTTTTTT. Its protein is CSVGRLGSGELFF.

This sequence joins TRBV18 and TRBJ2-3; no clear D. V gave up 2 bases and J gave up 9 bases, with 12 bases separating them. Germline V lookup: CDR1 KGHSH, CDR2 LQKENI. This CDR3 contains 13 residues. DNA of the CDR3: TGTGCCAGCTCACCAACGTCCCGGATGACGCAGTATTTT. Translating it yields CASSPTSRMTQYF. The full variable domain, with the rest looked up from reference TRBV18 and TRBJ2-3, is NAGVMQNPRHLVRRRGQEARLRCSPMKGHSHVYWYRQLPEEGLKFMVYLQKENIIDESGMPKERFSAEFPKEGPSILRIQQVVRGDSAAYFCASSPTSRMTQYFGPGTRLTVL.

The chain combines TRBV20-1 with TRBJ2-7, with TRBD2 as a possible D gene (6 bases). Trimming removed 6 bases at V and 2 bases at J, with 17 bases between. CDR1 and CDR2 (germline): DFQATT, SNEGSKA (reference sequence). The CDR3 has 14 amino acids. The CDR3 region is CSARGLAETYEQYF. DNA of the CDR3: TGCAGTGCCCGGGGGTTAGCGGAAACCTACGAGCAGTACTTC.

The chain recombines TRBV7-9 with TRBJ2-2; unclear D gene. The CDR3 consists of 16 residues. V was cut by 8 bases and J by 0 bases, with 16 bases left in between. In germline, CDR1 is SEHNR, CDR2 FQNEAQ (reference sequence). The CDR3, as DNA: TGTGCCAGCTCGCGTTTTGGTAACGCGAACACCGGGGAGCTGTTTTTT. This gives the protein CASSRFGNANTGELFF.

This clonotype was counted a few times. CDR3 nucleotides: TGCAGCGTTGCGGCAGGGGCGATCGAGCAGTACTTC. Protein: CSVAAGAIEQYF. The chain has TRBV29-1 and TRBJ2-7; TRBD1 is a possible D gene (6 bases). Trimming removed 4 bases at V and 6 bases at J, with 13 bases between. This CDR3 is built from 12 residues. Germline loops: CDR1 SQVTM, CDR2 ANQGSEA.

A few counts support this clonotype. The chain combines TRBV5-1 with TRBJ1-2; the match to TRBD1 covers 7 bases. The CDR3 has 17 residues. CDR1 SGHRS and CDR2 YFSETQ come from the germline V gene. Trimming removed 1 base from V and 1 base from J; junction bases left unmatched: 10. The CDR3 spells CASSLTMTGTVNYGYTF. The CDR3 DNA sequence: TGCGCCAGCAGCTTGACCATGACGGGGACAGTTAACTATGGCTACACCTTC.

The chain carries TRBV12-3 or TRBV12-4 and TRBJ1-2; perhaps TRBD1 as D (5 bases). This CDR3 region has 14 residues. V shed 5 bases and J shed 12 bases, with 22 bases lying between them. CDR3 protein: CASSTDSRGRVHTF. In nucleotides, the CDR3 is TGTGCCAGCAGTACTGACAGTAGGGGAAGGGTACACACCTTC.

There are a few counts of this clonotype. The V and J genes are TRBV15 and TRBJ1-3; no clear D. Trimming stripped 1 base from V and 2 bases from J, with 12 bases between. This CDR3 has 16 residues. The V gene's germline CDR1 is LNHNV and CDR2 YYDKDF (reference sequence). The CDR3 loop is CATSRGGPGTGNTIYF. In DNA, the CDR3 is TGTGCCACCAGCAGAGGAGGGCCCGGCACTGGAAACACCATATATTTT.

In the case of this clonotype: The junction shows a germline mismatch at one end, possibly a read error. The genes are TRBV5-4 and TRBJ1-2, with D uncertain. The length of the CDR3 is 13 residues. Germline V CDR1 and CDR2: SGHNT, YYREEE (reference sequence). The CDR3 nucleotides read TGTGCCAGCAGCTTGGATGAGTTGGAACAGTTACACTTC. It translates to CASSLDELEQLHF. The full variable domain, in which reference TRBV5-4 and TRBJ1-2 provide the parts outside the CDR3, is ETGVTQSPTHLIKTRGQQVTLRCSSQSGHNTVSWYQQALGQGPQFIFQYYREEENGRGNFPPRFSGLQFPNYSSELNVNALELDDSALYLCASSLDELEQLHFGSGTRLTVV.

This clonotype occurred a few times. This chain joins TRBV5-5 and TRBJ1-2; D remains ambiguous. This CDR3 region has 13 residues. Trimming left V 4 bases short and J 0 bases short, with 7 bases between. CDR1 is SGHKS and CDR2 is YYEKEE in the germline V gene (reference sequence). CDR3 DNA: TGTGCCAGCAGCCAGACTTCTAACTATGGCTACACCTTC. Translation gives CASSQTSNYGYTF.

This clonotype was found a few times. CDR3 nucleotides: TGTGCCAGCAGCCATAGCGAGGCTAGCGGCTACAATGAGCAGTTCTTC. It yields the protein CASSHSEASGYNEQFF. The V call is TRBV4-2, the J call TRBJ2-1; TRBD2 matches 7 bases. The V and J ends lost 3 bases and 3 bases, in that order; junction bases with no gene match: 8. Germline CDR1 and CDR2: LGHNA and YNFKEQ. This CDR3 has 16 residues.

The chain uses TRBV27 and TRBJ2-5, with 15 bases that match TRBD2. The junction had 5 bases not matched to a gene; V was cut back by 8 bases and J by 1 base. Per germline, CDR1 MNHEY and CDR2 SMNVEV (reference sequence). The CDR3 runs to 16 residues. The CDR3 loop reads CASSGTSGRTQETQYF. The CDR3 bases are TGTGCCAGCTCGGGGACTAGCGGGAGGACCCAAGAGACCCAGTACTTC.

The V and J genes are TRBV6-1 and TRBJ2-7; 8 bases are shared with TRBD1. CDR3 length: 14 residues. Germline V gives CDR1 MNHNS, CDR2 SASEGT. V was clipped by 6 bases and J by 6 bases; unmatched bases: 10. The DNA of the CDR3 is TGTGCCAGCAGCAAAGGACAGGGATCGTTCGAGCAGTACTTC. Translation gives CASSKGQGSFEQYF.

The chain couples TRBV5-1 to TRBJ1-2, with D unclear. V gave up 0 bases and J gave up 7 bases, with 13 bases separating them. The germline V gene encodes CDR1 SGHRS and CDR2 YFSETQ. This CDR3 is built from 14 residues. CDR3 residues: CASSLGLDAPGYTF. As DNA, the CDR3 is TGCGCCAGCAGCTTGGGGCTAGACGCTCCTGGCTACACCTTC.